This TCR beta chain emerged from a study of OX40 agonist ivuxolimab in advanced cancers. Study-level information: Patients in dose escalation had liver, melanoma, kidney or head and neck cancers.

Method: immunoSEQ multiplex PCR; TCRdb's copy keeps in-frame clones and lacks some. The table records under 75,000 clones, around nine tenths of them present only once. The source material was CD4+ or CD8+ T cells sorted from blood, sampled in a trial of the OX40 agonist ivuxolimab. This TCR was recovered from an adult with an advanced solid tumor such as melanoma, head and neck, liver or kidney cancer.

Here the CDR3 reads CASSLDAEQFF. The CDR3, as DNA: TGTGCCAGCAGCTTGGACGCAGAGCAGTTCTTC. V usage is TRBV5-4 and J usage is TRBJ2-1; D not resolved. V lost 0 bases to trimming and J lost 10 bases, with 5 bases between them. The CDR3 has 11 residues. The germline CDR1 and CDR2 sequences are SGHNT and YYREEE (reference sequence).